The 24 T cell receptor beta chains in this list originate from one sample, sequenced in a study of identical twins. TCRdb ran MiXCR on the 5' RACE reads and lists one entry per CDR3 protein. The sample contains hundreds of thousands of distinct CDR3 sequences, roughly 8.6% of which appear only once. These data also featured in a second study, about yellow fever vaccine responses in identical twins.

Sequences were obtained from memory (CD45RO+) T cells sorted from blood. The source of these receptors is a woman between 18 and 29 years old in good health.

This clonotype was seen a handful of times. V is TRBV20-1 and J is TRBJ1-2, with 7 bases identical to TRBD1. The V and J ends lost 5 bases and 8 bases, in that order; junction bases with no gene match: 20. Germline V CDR1 and CDR2: DFQATT, SNEGSKA (reference sequence). The CDR3 runs to 16 residues. This CDR3 reads CSALEYPGTDGRGYTF. The CDR3 coding sequence is TGCAGTGCTTTAGAATACCCCGGGACAGACGGGCGCGGCTACACCTTC.

At least ten counts were recorded for this clonotype. This chain connects TRBV6-1 to TRBJ2-5, with 7 bases fitting TRBD1. Trimming removed 2 bases from V and 5 bases from J; junction bases left unmatched: 5. CDR3 length: 14 residues. CDR1 and CDR2 from the germline V gene are MNHNS and SASEGT. CDR3 DNA sequence: TGTGCCAGCAGTGAAATAGAAGGGGGCGAGACCCAGTACTTC. This codes for CASSEIEGGETQYF.

This clonotype was detected only a few times. DNA of the CDR3: TGCAGTGCTACAAGGGGAAGCAACCTGAACACTGAAGCTTTCTTT. This translates into CSATRGSNLNTEAFF. The J gene is TRBJ1-1, the V gene TRBV20-1, with D perhaps TRBD1 (5 bases). V was pared by 4 bases and J by 0 bases, with 15 bases between. CDR1 DFQATT and CDR2 SNEGSKA come from the germline V gene (reference sequence). CDR3 size: 15 residues.

Many counts were recorded for this clonotype. The rearrangement uses TRBV6-2 or TRBV6-3 and TRBJ1-1, with 7 bases identical to TRBD1. With 0 bases clipped from V and 0 bases from J, the junction kept 7 bases outside the gene matches. There are 17 residues in the CDR3. The germline gives CDR1 MNHEY, CDR2 SVGEGT. The chain's CDR3 is CASSYSSQGGLNTEAFF. As DNA, the CDR3 is TGTGCCAGCAGTTACTCTTCGCAGGGGGGGTTGAACACTGAAGCTTTCTTT.

Ten or more counts support this clonotype. The CDR3 is CASSQDGTGKYQPQHF. CDR3 sequence (DNA): TGTGCCAGCAGCCAGGATGGGACAGGGAAGTATCAGCCCCAGCATTTT. This chain joins TRBV14 and TRBJ1-5; 9 nucleotides match TRBD1. The CDR3 runs to 16 residues. V shed 3 bases and J 5 bases; nucleotides not matched to a gene: 8. The germline V gene has CDR1 SGHDN and CDR2 FVKESK. The complete variable domain, with remaining parts taken from reference TRBV14 and TRBJ1-5, reads EAGVTQFPSHSVIEKGQTVTLRCDPISGHDNLYWYRRVMGKEIKFLLHFVKESKQDESGMPNNRFLAERTGGTYSTLKVQPAELEDSGVYFCASSQDGTGKYQPQHFGDGTRLSIL.

The chain joins TRBV29-1 to TRBJ2-6; D is perhaps TRBD1 (7 bases). Germline CDR1 and CDR2: SQVTM and ANQGSEA. V was clipped by 6 bases and J by 2 bases, with 11 bases between them. The CDR3 covers 14 residues. The CDR3 DNA sequence: TGCAGCGTGGGCGGGACAGCTGGGGCCAACGTCCTGACTTTC. Protein product: CSVGGTAGANVLTF.

This clonotype turned up a few times. This chain uses TRBV7-9 with TRBJ2-3, with TRBD2 as a possible D gene (5 bases). With 11 bases removed from V and 8 bases from J, the gap between germline ends came to 20 bases. The CDR3 is made up of 13 amino acids. CDR1 is SEHNR and CDR2 is FQNEAQ in the germline V gene (reference sequence). The CDR3 protein is CASRPGGGGTQYF. CDR3 nucleotides: TGTGCCTCCCGCCCGGGCGGTGGAGGTACGCAGTATTTT. Complete variable domain (other parts from reference TRBV7-9 and TRBJ2-3): DTGVSQNPRHKITKRGQNVTFRCDPISEHNRLYWYRQTLGQGPEFLTYFQNEAQLEKSRLLSDRFSAERPKGSFSTLEIQRTEQGDSAMYLCASRPGGGGTQYFGPGTRLTVL.

This clonotype was seen many times. The chain combines TRBV20-1 with TRBJ1-5; TRBD1 matches at 9 bases. The trim removed 3 bases at V and 6 bases at J, leaving 6 bases unmatched. CDR3 size: 14 residues. CDR1 is DFQATT and CDR2 is SNEGSKA in the germline V gene (reference sequence). The DNA for the CDR3 is TGCAGTGCTAGGGACAGGGGTTTTCCTCAGCCCCAGCATTTT. This gives the protein CSARDRGFPQPQHF.

The table lists this clonotype with many counts. V usage is TRBV28 and J usage is TRBJ2-2; D is unclear. The CDR3 length is 15 residues. The V and J ends lost 1 base and 6 bases respectively, with 12 bases between them. Germline CDR1 MDHEN, CDR2 SYDVKM. CDR3 DNA: TGTGCCAGCAGTTTATTCCCCCGTAAGGCCGGGGAGCTGTTTTTT. Translating it yields CASSLFPRKAGELFF. Full variable domain (missing parts from reference TRBV28 and TRBJ2-2): DVKVTQSSRYLVKRTGEKVFLECVQDMDHENMFWYRQDPGLGLRLIYFSYDVKMKEKGDIPEGYSVSREKKERFSLILESASTNQTSMYLCASSLFPRKAGELFFGEGSRLTVL.

This clonotype was seen only a few times. An end of the junction differs from the germline gene, which may be a read error. The V call is TRBV4-2, the J call TRBJ1-5; 7 nucleotides line up with TRBD1. This CDR3 spans 15 amino acids. Germline CDR1 LGHNA, CDR2 YNFKEQ. This chain's CDR3 is CASSQTTGMNRPQHF. The CDR3 region has the DNA TGTGCCAGCAGCCAAACGACAGGGATGAATCGGCCCCAGCATTTT.

The genes are TRBV6-1 and TRBJ2-7, with TRBD2 matching 8 bases. Germline loops: CDR1 MNHNS, CDR2 SASEGT. Losses at the gene ends were 7 bases for V and 7 bases for J; bases not matched to a gene: 15. The CDR3 is 15 residues long. This CDR3 is CASTLGGLVSGEQYF. Here the CDR3 DNA reads TGTGCCAGCACCTTAGGGGGACTAGTTTCAGGGGAGCAGTACTTC.

The chain uses TRBV5-1 and TRBJ1-1; no clear D gene. V lost 7 bases to trimming and J lost 3 bases, with 16 bases between them. Looked up from germline, CDR1 is SGHRS and CDR2 is YFSETQ. This CDR3 has 14 residues. The CDR3: CASHPLGSDTEAFF. The CDR3 nucleotides read TGCGCCAGCCACCCCTTGGGGTCTGACACTGAAGCTTTCTTT.

This clonotype appeared a few times. This chain connects TRBV7-2 to TRBJ2-5; weak D call: TRBD2 (6 bases). The germline V gene encodes CDR1 SGHTA and CDR2 FQGNSA. This CDR3 region has 16 residues. The germline V and J ends were trimmed by 0 bases and 5 bases, with 16 bases remaining between them. CDR3 region: CASSLALRRGGETQYF. The CDR3 DNA reads as TGTGCCAGCAGCTTAGCGTTGAGAAGGGGAGGTGAGACCCAGTACTTC. Drawing the rest from reference TRBV7-2 and TRBJ2-5, the complete variable domain is GAGVSQSPSNKVTEKGKDVELRCDPISGHTALYWYRQSLGQGLEFLIYFQGNSAPDKSGLPSDRFSAERTGGSVSTLTIQRTQQEDSAVYLCASSLALRRGGETQYFGPGTRLLVL.

CDR3: CTAREAGHTGELFF. The DNA of the CDR3 is TGCACCGCCCGGGAGGCGGGCCACACCGGGGAGCTGTTTTTT. The J gene is TRBJ2-2, the V gene TRBV29-1; 7 bases fit TRBD2. Per germline, CDR1 SQVTM and CDR2 ANQGSEA. The CDR3 runs to 14 residues.

In its sample, this clonotype was seen many times. The rearrangement uses TRBV6-1 and TRBJ1-4; 7 bases fit TRBD1. The junction had 5 bases not matched to a gene; V was cut back by 6 bases and J by 4 bases. CDR1 is MNHNS and CDR2 is SASEGT in the germline V gene. This CDR3 is 14 amino acids long. CDR3 protein: CASRKGQINEKLFF. CDR3 coding DNA: TGTGCCAGCAGAAAGGGACAGATTAATGAAAAACTGTTTTTT.

This clonotype was counted at least ten times. This chain uses TRBV20-1 with TRBJ2-5, with D unclear. The CDR3 runs to 10 residues. Germline V CDR1 and CDR2: DFQATT, SNEGSKA (reference sequence). V lost 4 bases and J lost 8, with 8 bases in between. The CDR3 bases are TGCAGTGCTACACTGGTAACCCAGTACTTC. Amino acid sequence: CSATLVTQYF.

The chain couples TRBV6-1 to TRBJ2-7, with D unresolved. CDR1 is MNHNS, CDR2 SASEGT, per germline. Trimming cost V 6 bases and J 9 bases, with 18 bases left between them. The CDR3 sequence is 13 residues long. The chain's CDR3 is CASRTPWEPGQYV. The DNA of the CDR3 is TGTGCCAGCAGAACACCCTGGGAACCTGGGCAGTACGTC.

This clonotype was observed many times. The chain links TRBV7-3 to TRBJ2-2; no clear D gene. The CDR3 sequence is 14 residues long. Germline CDR1 and CDR2: SGHTA and FQGTGA. V was cut by 5 bases and J by 8 bases, with 15 bases left in between. CDR3 nucleotide sequence: TGTGCCAGCAGCCAGGACCCCGGCCCAGGGGAGCTGTTTTTT. Amino acids: CASSQDPGPGELFF.

This clonotype was detected only a few times. The gene calls are TRBV20-1 and TRBJ2-5; D is ambiguous. CDR3 size: 13 residues. The V end lost 2 bases, the J end lost 4 bases, and 11 bases lay between the germline ends. The germline V gene encodes CDR1 DFQATT and CDR2 SNEGSKA (reference sequence). The CDR3 reads CSARKFRLETQYF. CDR3 bases: TGCAGTGCTAGAAAGTTTCGGTTAGAGACCCAGTACTTC.

This clonotype was observed a handful of times. V and J are TRBV27 and TRBJ2-2; D may match TRBD1 or TRBD2 (5 bases each). The CDR3 is 14 residues long. V was cut by 10 bases and J by 2 bases, with 14 bases left in between. CDR1 is MNHEY, CDR2 SMNVEV, per germline (reference sequence). The CDR3 DNA sequence: TGTGCCACCGGGTGGGGGTCCAACACCGGGGAGCTGTTTTTT. This encodes CATGWGSNTGELFF.

The sample holds many counts of this clonotype. The rearrangement links TRBV20-1 to TRBJ1-1; no reliable D call. The germline gives CDR1 DFQATT, CDR2 SNEGSKA (reference sequence). V shed 4 bases and J shed 1 base, with 13 bases lying between them. The CDR3 totals 14 residues. CDR3 in DNA: TGCAGTGCTATTTCGGGGAACAGGAACACTGAAGCTTTCTTT. This translates into CSAISGNRNTEAFF.

This clonotype was recorded at least ten times. The chain is built from TRBV12-3 or TRBV12-4 and TRBJ1-5, with D possibly matching TRBD1 (5 bases). CDR3 length: 13 amino acids. V shed 3 bases and J shed 7 bases, with 10 bases lying between them. CDR3 coding DNA: TGTGCCAGCAGTTTGGCAGGGTGCCAGCCCCAGCATTTT. This sequence encodes CASSLAGCQPQHF.

This clonotype was seen more than once but under ten times. Here the CDR3 reads CASSFEALSTDTQYF. The CDR3 DNA follows: TGTGCCAGCAGCTTCGAGGCGTTAAGCACAGATACGCAGTATTTT. The rearrangement links TRBV7-8 to TRBJ2-3; D gene uncertain. CDR3 length: 15 amino acids. V was cut by 3 bases and J by 0 bases, with 10 bases left in between. Germline V lookup: CDR1 SGHVS, CDR2 FQNEAQ.

This clonotype has at least ten counts. The chain employs TRBV20-1 and TRBJ1-5, with D possibly being TRBD1 (5 bases). The V gene lost 3 bases and the J gene lost 3 bases, with 9 bases spanning the gap. CDR1 and CDR2 from the germline V gene are DFQATT and SNEGSKA (reference sequence). The CDR3 totals 13 residues. CDR3 protein: CSARTETNQPQHF. The CDR3 DNA sequence: TGCAGTGCTAGGACAGAAACCAATCAGCCCCAGCATTTT.